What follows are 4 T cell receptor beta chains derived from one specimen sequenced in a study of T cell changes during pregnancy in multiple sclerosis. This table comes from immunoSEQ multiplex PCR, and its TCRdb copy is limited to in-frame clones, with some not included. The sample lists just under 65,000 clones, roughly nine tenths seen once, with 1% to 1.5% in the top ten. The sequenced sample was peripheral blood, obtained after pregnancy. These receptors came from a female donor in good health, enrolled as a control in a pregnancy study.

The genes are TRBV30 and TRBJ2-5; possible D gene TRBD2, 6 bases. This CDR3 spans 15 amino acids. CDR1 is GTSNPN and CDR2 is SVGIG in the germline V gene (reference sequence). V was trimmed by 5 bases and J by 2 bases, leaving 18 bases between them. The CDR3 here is CAWGLGAGIQETQYF. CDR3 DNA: TGTGCCTGGGGGCTTGGGGCGGGGATACAAGAGACCCAGTACTTC. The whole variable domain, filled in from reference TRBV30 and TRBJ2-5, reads SQTIHQWPATLVQPVGSPLSLECTVEGTSNPNLYWYRQAAGRGLQLLFYSVGIGQISSEVPQNLSASRPQDRQFILSSKKLLLSDSGFYLCAWGLGAGIQETQYFGPGTRLLVL.

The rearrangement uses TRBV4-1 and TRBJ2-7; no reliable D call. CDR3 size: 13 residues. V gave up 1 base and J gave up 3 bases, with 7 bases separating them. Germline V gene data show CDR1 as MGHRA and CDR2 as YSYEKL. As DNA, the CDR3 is TGCGCCAGCAGCCAAGGGGCGCTCTACGAGCAGTACTTC. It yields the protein CASSQGALYEQYF.

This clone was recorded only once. CDR3 sequence: CASSPGTGEDGYTF. The CDR3 DNA reads TGTGCCAGCAGCCCCGGCACAGGGGAGGATGGCTACACCTTC. This chain links TRBV9 with TRBJ1-2; the match to TRBD1 covers 7 bases. The junction had 9 bases not matched to a gene; V was cut back by 4 bases and J by 6 bases. Germline values: CDR1 SGDLS, CDR2 YYNGEE. This CDR3 comprises 14 residues. Full variable domain (outside the CDR3, taken from reference TRBV9 and TRBJ1-2): DSGVTQTPKHLITATGQRVTLRCSPRSGDLSVYWYQQSLDQGLQFLIQYYNGEERAKGNILERFSAQQFPDLHSELNLSSLELGDSALYFCASSPGTGEDGYTFGSGTRLTVV.

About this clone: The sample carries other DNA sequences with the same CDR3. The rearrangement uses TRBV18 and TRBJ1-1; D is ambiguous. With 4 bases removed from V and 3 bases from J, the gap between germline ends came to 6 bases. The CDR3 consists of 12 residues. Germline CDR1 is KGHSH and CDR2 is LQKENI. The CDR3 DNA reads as TGTGCCAGCTCACAAGGAGACACTGAAGCTTTCTTT. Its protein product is CASSQGDTEAFF.